This T cell receptor beta chain was captured by sequencing in a study of cytomegalovirus exposure and HLA in healthy donors. This CDR3 is 16 amino acids long. V gave up 0 bases and J gave up 8 bases; unmatched junction bases: 12. Amplification used 60 Vbeta primers and 13 Jbeta primers. Some clones are missing from TCRdb's copy, which holds only in-frame ones; the method was immunoSEQ multiplex PCR. The sample lists 200,000 to 250,000 clones; over 75% were seen once. General study results and limits: Among CMV-associated TCR beta chains, most appeared HLA-restricted in a later analysis. In a later analysis, HLA-C alleles had the fewest associated TCRs, DRB1 alleles the most. In a later analysis, at a false discovery rate of 0.05, roughly 17,000 TCR beta sequences matched HLA alleles.

Comments on this clone: The target antigen is unknown.

This sequence was found in a human donor in good health. The chain joins TRBV23-1 to TRBJ2-7; TRBD1 matches 8 bases. TRBV23-1 is labeled an ORF, and its function is uncertain. Sequenced material: PBMCs. The CDR3 region is CASSQSSDRGRNKQYF. The CDR3 DNA sequence: TGCGCCAGCAGTCAATCGTCCGACAGGGGCCGTAACAAGCAGTACTTC.